This T cell receptor (beta chain) was obtained from a study of T cells after yellow fever vaccination. Findings and caveats of the study: Abundant clonotypes (contaminants from the bulk population) could be present in FACS-sorted repertoires. Some clonotypes, a small share, were shared between CD4 and CD8 compartments. Weaker, the secondary response had a peak occurring faster, on day 5 versus 15.

UMIs were added to TCR cDNA along with a universal primer site when it was made by 5'RACE template switching. From the 5' RACE reads, TCRdb called clonotypes with MiXCR, one entry per CDR3 protein. The sample records under 550,000 distinct CDR3 sequences, around a fifth being singletons. About this clonotype itself: As yet, its antigen is unknown.

Source: PBMCs, taken about 20 days after the first yellow fever vaccination. The sequence came from a man in his late teens or twenties who received the YFV17D yellow fever vaccine.

This CDR3 is CASSGPAGGLGTGELFF. DNA for the CDR3: TGCGCCAGCAGCGGACCAGCGGGGGGGCTTGGCACCGGGGAGCTGTTTTTT. The chain recombines TRBV5-1 with TRBJ2-2, with 10 bases fitting TRBD2. The CDR3 covers 17 residues. The V segment lost 4 bases and the J segment 4 bases; nucleotides outside the gene matches: 10. Germline CDR1 is SGHRS and CDR2 is YFSETQ.